Listed below are T cell receptor beta chains from one sample, sequenced in a study of metastatic and nonmetastatic thyroid tumors. MiXCR re-clonotyped the PCR reads for TCRdb. Of tens of thousands of clones in the sample, 15% were seen once. The source material was blood. The receptors shown here come from a female donor with papillary thyroid cancer or a benign thyroid nodule (not recorded which). Some clones in this sample may be carry-over from other donors' samples. Both conserved end residues are part of each CDR3. D genes are given only for firm matches. Size tells how often a clone was seen (once, few, many) or the class of an expanded clone, and some rows leave it out.

>TRBJ2-3|.|TRBV9|TRBD2
CASATSGASTDAQYF
TGTGCCAGTGCGACTAGCGGGGCTAGCACAGATGCTCAGTATTTT
>TRBJ2-4|many|TRBV11-2|TRBD1
CASSPAGGQGATQYF
TGTGCCAGCAGCCCTGCAGGAGGACAGGGGGCAACCCAGTACTTC
>TRBJ1-5|.|TRBV11-1|TRBD1
CASSARRDRVLSHNQPQHF
TGTGCCAGCAGCGCCCGACGGGACAGGGTCCTCAGCCACAATCAGCCCCAGCATTTT
>TRBJ1-5|many|TRBV19|.
CASSIVGGSNQPQHF
TGTGCCAGTAGTATAGTAGGGGGTAGCAATCAGCCCCAGCATTTT
>TRBJ2-1|few|TRBV6-1|.
CASSEWRNSYNEQFF
TGTGCCAGCAGTGAATGGAGAAACTCCTACAATGAGCAGTTCTTC
>TRBJ2-3|many|TRBV19|TRBD2
CASSTPGLAGGLSTDTQYF
TGTGCCAGTAGTACGCCGGGACTAGCGGGGGGCCTCAGCACAGATACGCAGTATTTT
>TRBJ2-7|many|TRBV11-2|.
CASSLDPNYEQYF
TGTGCCAGCAGCCTGGATCCCAACTACGAGCAGTACTTC
>TRBJ2-7|many|TRBV7-2|.
CASSLGLAQYF
TGTGCCAGCAGCCTCGGACTTGCGCAGTACTTC
>TRBJ2-2|many|TRBV9|TRBD2
CASSVGGANTGELFF
TGTGCCAGCAGCGTCGGGGGGGCGAATACCGGGGAGCTGTTTTTT
>TRBJ2-2|.|TRBV12-3/TRBV12-4|.
CASGGSTGELFF
TGTGCCAGCGGTGGGAGCACCGGGGAGCTGTTTTTT
>TRBJ1-2|many|TRBV30|.
CAWTVGFNYGYTF
TGTGCCTGGACTGTAGGATTTAACTATGGCTACACCTTC
>TRBJ1-1|many|TRBV5-1|.
CASSPEGGNTEAFF
TGCGCCAGCAGCCCCGAGGGGGGGAACACTGAAGCTTTCTTT
>TRBJ2-7|.|TRBV30|TRBD1
CASLRDSSYEQYF
TGTGCCTCACTCCGGGACAGCTCCTACGAGCAGTACTTC
>TRBJ2-1|many|TRBV3-1|.
CASSQVETNRDEQFF
TGTGCCAGCAGCCAAGTTGAGACTAACCGCGATGAGCAGTTCTTC
>TRBJ2-7|many|TRBV5-1|TRBD1
CASSSTGPEQYF
TGCGCCAGCAGCTCGACAGGGCCCGAGCAGTACTTC
>TRBJ2-5|many|TRBV15|.
CATSRDRAQGGTQYF
TGTGCCACCAGCAGAGATCGGGCACAAGGTGGGACCCAGTACTTC
>TRBJ2-3|many|TRBV13|.
CASSITYPSEQGPTDTQYF
TGTGCCAGCAGCATAACATACCCTTCCGAACAGGGACCCACAGATACGCAGTATTTT
>TRBJ2-5|many|TRBV7-9|.
CASSLGSNQETQYF
TGTGCCAGCAGCTTAGGGTCGAATCAAGAGACCCAGTACTTC
>TRBJ2-5|many|TRBV11-2|.
CASSFRETQYF
TGTGCCAGCAGCTTCCGGGAGACCCAGTACTTC
>TRBJ1-2|few|TRBV15|.
CAASKLRGYCYTF
TGTGCCGCCAGCAAACTGCGTGGCTATTGCTACACCTTC
>TRBJ2-2|many|TRBV20-1|TRBD2
CSARPGGGAGELFF
TGCAGTGCTAGGCCGGGAGGGGGAGCCGGGGAGCTGTTTTTT
>TRBJ2-1|few|TRBV9|.
CASSRWPLSYNEQFF
TGTGCCAGCAGTCGATGGCCGCTCTCCTACAATGAGCAGTTCTTC
>TRBJ1-2|many|TRBV18|TRBD1
CASSARDREDYGYTF
TGTGCCAGCTCCGCTAGGGACAGGGAAGACTATGGCTACACCTTC
>TRBJ1-1|.|TRBV5-4|.
CASSLAGNTEAFF
TGTGCCAGCAGCTTGGCAGGGAACACTGAAGCTTTCTTT
>TRBJ2-2|many|TRBV19|TRBD2
CASSRTGTSGVGAGELFF
TGTGCCAGTAGTAGGACCGGGACTAGCGGCGTAGGCGCCGGGGAGCTGTTTTTT
>TRBJ2-6|many|TRBV6-2/TRBV6-3|.
CASSEPPGANVLTF
TGTGCCAGCAGTGAGCCACCCGGGGCCAACGTCCTGACTTTC
>TRBJ1-6|many|TRBV7-6|.
CASSLEQYSPLHF
TGTGCCAGCAGCTTAGAGCAGTATTCACCCCTCCACTTT
>TRBJ2-5|many|TRBV28|.
CASKEAGRETQYF
TGTGCCAGCAAAGAAGCGGGTAGGGAGACCCAGTACTTC
>TRBJ1-1|many|TRBV19|TRBD1
CATAQGARAEAFF
TGTGCCACGGCACAGGGGGCGCGGGCTGAAGCTTTCTTT
>TRBJ2-4|.|TRBV5-8|TRBD2
CASSLVFSSGGLNIQYF
TGTGCCAGCAGCCTCGTCTTCTCTAGCGGGGGGCTAAACATTCAGTACTTC
>TRBJ2-5|many|TRBV10-3|.
CAISESQETQYF
TGTGCCATCAGTGAGTCTCAAGAGACCCAGTACTTC
>TRBJ1-2|.|TRBV30|TRBD1
CAWSQEGQGFYGYTF
TGTGCCTGGAGCCAAGAAGGACAGGGTTTCTATGGCTACACCTTC
>TRBJ1-1|few|TRBV6-2/TRBV6-3|.
CASSYTGGGNTEAFF
TGTGCCAGCAGTTACACAGGCGGAGGGAACACTGAAGCTTTCTTT
>TRBJ2-5|.|TRBV7-9|.
CASSLALSVGADETQYF
TGTGCCAGCAGCTTAGCGCTGAGCGTGGGGGCCGATGAGACCCAGTACTTC
>TRBJ2-7|.|TRBV12-3/TRBV12-4|.
CASSLEYYEQYF
TGTGCCAGCAGTTTAGAGTACTACGAGCAGTACTTC
>TRBJ1-1|many|TRBV29-1|.
CSVVPGTEAFF
TGCAGCGTTGTCCCGGGGACTGAAGCTTTCTTT